The rows below give T cell receptor beta chains drawn from one sample of a study of PD-L1 blockade in urothelial cancer. TCRdb's copy holds only in-frame clones and misses some; the assay was immunoSEQ multiplex PCR. The sample has about 48,000 clones; roughly 80% are singletons. The starting material was PBMCs, obtained around atezolizumab (anti-PD-L1) treatment. Receptors were obtained from a man aged 65 to 79 with urothelial cancer. Each CDR3 is given without its conserved first and last residue. D genes are given only for firm matches. The size of a clone is reported for some rows only, either as once, few or many, or as a class for expanded clones.

v_call clone_size d_call cdr3_aa
TRBV28 many TRBD1 ASSSNPRTGGNTIY
TRBV27 NA TRBD1 ASSPSGTGSITEAF
TRBV10-2 NA TRBD2 ASSSGVPGLAGFGEQY
TRBV5-1 NA NA ASSLMGLAGKNEQF
TRBV18 NA NA ASSPSGEQY
TRBV19 NA TRBD1 ASSTPGQARNEQY
TRBV9 NA NA ASSVGVQRNYGYT
TRBV7-2 NA NA ASSLATGNRNTIY
TRBV7-9 NA NA ASTAAGLPPETQY
TRBV5-1 NA TRBD1 ASSRAGTGDSYEQY
TRBV19 NA TRBD2 ASSSRLAGVSEQF
TRBV19 NA TRBD1 ASSHDQGVGYT
TRBV19 NA NA ASNPARQGNQPQH
TRBV5-1 NA NA ASSWGGGGGADTQY
TRBV7-9 NA NA ASSDPSGVDTQY
TRBV28 NA NA ASHSYNEQF
TRBV27 NA NA ASSHLTGINEKLF
TRBV6-1 NA TRBD2 ASILAVHNEQF
TRBV19 NA NA ASSINTGDWEDTQY
TRBV5-3 NA NA ARSPGYEQY
TRBV9 NA NA ASSVGLQWFNEQF
TRBV19 NA NA ASSIQGNTEAF
TRBV5-1 NA NA ASKAALSGNTIY
TRBV4-2 NA NA ASSQEYTGTLTGELF
TRBV5-1 NA TRBD2 ASSLQGLDYEQY
TRBV6-4 NA NA ASSGQGTGELF
TRBV6-1 NA TRBD1 AGDRGKETQY
TRBV6-5 NA TRBD1 ASRTTGREKLF
TRBV7-6 NA NA ASSFDIYNEQF
TRBV30 NA NA AWSGSGYEQY
TRBV28 few NA ASSFPGVNEQF
TRBV10-1 few TRBD2 ASSELAGEAYEQY
TRBV11-2 NA NA ASSFGGMGGELF
TRBV7-2 NA NA ASSLAPHSFNTEAF
TRBV5-4 NA NA ASSLDGAGEQF
TRBV5-4 NA TRBD2 ASSSGLADTYEQY
TRBV23-1 NA TRBD1 ASSHSGQTTSTDTQY
TRBV5-6 NA NA ASSAPRGNRGGELF
TRBV5-1 NA TRBD2 ASSTGTSGYTDTQY
TRBV19 NA NA ATSRNYGYT
TRBV6-1 NA NA ASGRGHNSNQPQH
TRBV29-1 NA NA SARQSTNEKLF
TRBV4-1 few TRBD1 ASSPTGGMNTEAF
TRBV29-1 NA NA SVRRGGANTGELF
TRBV15 NA NA ATSRERAGLTGELF
TRBV5-4 NA TRBD1 ASSPRIQGAFGNTIY
TRBV6-1 NA TRBD2 ASTWTSGTYEQY